Below, 25 T cell receptor beta chains from the same sample are listed, as sequenced in a study of shared clonotypes between healthy human individuals. Using immunoSEQ multiplex PCR, the repertoire was profiled, and TCRdb retains in-frame clones only, with some absent. The repertoire holds about 2 million clones, about 95% seen once, with 0.13% in the top ten. Sequencing was done on a sample of naive CD4+ T cells sorted from blood. Subset: CD45RA+ positively selected. The receptor source for this set is a man between 18 and 29 years old in good health.

This chain uses TRBV10-3 with TRBJ2-5; D not certain. Germline-derived CDR1 and CDR2 are ENHRY and SYGVKD. The CDR3 sequence is 13 residues long. Between the trimmed V and J ends, which lost 8 bases and 4 bases, there was a span of 14 bases. CDR3 sequence: CAISPAGRETQYF. CDR3 nucleotides: TGTGCCATCTCCCCGGCCGGGCGAGAGACCCAGTACTTC.

This clone was recorded only once. Other DNA sequences within the sample encode an identical CDR3. The chain combines TRBV5-1 with TRBJ2-2, with D tentatively TRBD1 (6 bases). Trimming shortened V by 0 bases and J by 2 bases, and 8 bases separated the two germline ends. This CDR3 region has 15 residues. Germline V lookup: CDR1 SGHRS, CDR2 YFSETQ. CDR3 sequence: CASSLDRVNTGELFF. The CDR3 DNA is TGCGCCAGCAGCTTGGACAGGGTTAACACCGGGGAGCTGTTTTTT.

The gene calls are TRBV28 and TRBJ1-5; D perhaps matches TRBD1 (6 bases). Germline V gene data show CDR1 as MDHEN and CDR2 as SYDVKM. The CDR3 spans 16 residues. V lost 2 bases and J lost 7, with 18 bases in between. The CDR3 DNA is TGTGCCAGCAGTTTACCGACCACCAGGGGAGGCCAGCCCCAGCATTTT. Translated, it gives CASSLPTTRGGQPQHF. The whole variable domain, filled in from reference TRBV28 and TRBJ1-5, reads DVKVTQSSRYLVKRTGEKVFLECVQDMDHENMFWYRQDPGLGLRLIYFSYDVKMKEKGDIPEGYSVSREKKERFSLILESASTNQTSMYLCASSLPTTRGGQPQHFGDGTRLSIL.

This sequence joins TRBV7-2 and TRBJ1-6; no definite D call. Deletions cut 1 base from V and 2 bases from J, with 12 bases between. In germline, CDR1 is SGHTA, CDR2 FQGNSA. The CDR3 has 17 amino acids. In nucleotides, the CDR3 is TGTGCCAGCAGCTTAGTTGTGGGCGCGGCCTATAATTCACCCCTCCACTTT. Residues: CASSLVVGAAYNSPLHF.

The chain links TRBV27 to TRBJ2-2; D is ambiguous. Trimming took 2 bases from V and 7 from J, leaving 8 bases between them. The germline V gene encodes CDR1 MNHEY and CDR2 SMNVEV (reference sequence). The CDR3 sequence is 13 residues long. CDR3 region: CASSLMGGGELFF. CDR3 bases: TGTGCCAGCAGTTTAATGGGTGGCGGGGAGCTGTTTTTT.

This chain joins TRBV6-1 and TRBJ2-7; D call uncertain. V was shortened by 0 bases and J by 4 bases, with 13 bases between the two germline ends. CDR3 size: 15 residues. Germline V gene sequence: CDR1 MNHNS, CDR2 SASEGT. The CDR3 DNA sequence: TGTGCCAGCAGTGAAGCGCGCAGGATGGATTACGAGCAGTACTTC. Protein: CASSEARRMDYEQYF.

The chain links TRBV9 to TRBJ2-1, with 16 bases lining up with TRBD2. From germline, CDR1 is SGDLS and CDR2 YYNGEE. After removal of 0 bases from V and 2 bases from J, the junction contained 8 bases not matched to a gene. The CDR3 spans 20 residues. The CDR3 here is CASSVDGGTSGRAAYNEQFF. The CDR3 DNA reads as TGTGCCAGCAGCGTAGACGGTGGGACTAGCGGGAGGGCTGCCTACAATGAGCAGTTCTTC. Full variable domain (rest looked up from reference TRBV9 and TRBJ2-1): DSGVTQTPKHLITATGQRVTLRCSPRSGDLSVYWYQQSLDQGLQFLIQYYNGEERAKGNILERFSAQQFPDLHSELNLSSLELGDSALYFCASSVDGGTSGRAAYNEQFFGPGTRLTVL.

This clone has only a few counts. Other DNA sequences from this sample encode an identical CDR3 as well. The chain is built from TRBV5-1 and TRBJ1-1, with 9 bases identical to TRBD1. Germline V CDR1 and CDR2: SGHRS, YFSETQ. V gave up 3 bases and J gave up 1 base; unmatched junction bases: 1. The CDR3 runs to 14 residues. CDR3 loop: CASSSGQGNTEAFF. The CDR3 DNA sequence: TGCGCCAGCAGCTCGGGACAGGGGAACACTGAAGCTTTCTTT.

CDR3 in DNA: TGCAGCGTTGACACCCCTGGGGCCAACGTCCTGACTTTC. Translated: CSVDTPGANVLTF. The rearrangement joins TRBV29-1 to TRBJ2-6; D is unresolved. V was trimmed by 3 bases and J by 2 bases, leaving 5 bases between them. CDR1 and CDR2 (germline): SQVTM, ANQGSEA. The CDR3 has 13 residues.

The V gene is TRBV2, the J gene TRBJ1-6, with D unresolved. The germline V and J ends were trimmed by 10 bases and 7 bases, with 23 bases remaining between them. Germline V lookup: CDR1 SNHLY, CDR2 FYNNEI. The CDR3 contains 16 residues. CDR3 amino acids: CATTGGSTFGNSPLHF. The CDR3 coding sequence is TGTGCCACCACGGGAGGGAGTACCTTTGGGAATTCACCCCTCCACTTT.

The chain links TRBV19 to TRBJ2-2, with D uncertain. Trimming shortened V by 5 bases and J by 10 bases, and 11 bases separated the two germline ends. Germline V CDR1 and CDR2: LNHDA, SQIVND (reference sequence). The CDR3 extends over 12 amino acids. The CDR3 DNA sequence: TGTGCCAGTAGTGTTATAGTATCGGAGCTGTTTTTT. This encodes CASSVIVSELFF.

Notes on this clone: Within the sample, other DNA sequences also encode this same CDR3. The rearrangement uses TRBV5-1 and TRBJ1-2; 9 bases line up with TRBD1. With V trimmed by 0 bases and J by 8 bases, 8 bases remained unmatched. This CDR3 spans 15 amino acids. Germline V gene lookup returns CDR1 SGHRS and CDR2 YFSETQ. The CDR3 sequence: CASSLAGQGIGGYTF. Here the CDR3 DNA reads TGCGCCAGCAGCTTGGCCGGACAGGGGATAGGCGGCTACACCTTC.

The gene calls are TRBV27 and TRBJ1-1, with D hard to call. Germline lookup yields CDR1 MNHEY and CDR2 SMNVEV (reference sequence). CDR3 length: 15 amino acids. V was clipped by 4 bases and J by 2 bases, with 14 bases between them. CDR3 DNA: TGTGCCAGCAGTTCGGGTGTGGGGAGAAACACTGAAGCTTTCTTT. Its translation: CASSSGVGRNTEAFF.

The chain recombines TRBV7-9 with TRBJ2-2; D perhaps matches TRBD2 (6 bases). Germline CDR1 and CDR2: SEHNR and FQNEAQ (reference sequence). Trimming took 1 base from V and 3 from J, leaving 15 bases between them. This CDR3 has 17 residues. The CDR3 spells CASSLGGGRPDTGELFF. The DNA for the CDR3 is TGTGCCAGCAGCTTAGGTGGTGGGAGGCCCGACACCGGGGAGCTGTTTTTT.

The chain has TRBV5-4 and TRBJ1-6, with 8 bases matching TRBD1. Germline CDR1 is SGHNT and CDR2 is YYREEE (reference sequence). This CDR3 is built from 14 residues. V was pared by 2 bases and J by 11 bases, with 6 bases of the junction left unmatched. Here the CDR3 reads CASSFSDREAPLHF. CDR3 sequence (DNA): TGTGCCAGCAGCTTTTCGGACAGGGAGGCACCCCTCCACTTT.

In nucleotides, the CDR3 is TGCGCCAGCAGCTCAGCAACGGGTGGCTACACCTTC. Protein product: CASSSATGGYTF. The genes are TRBV5-1 and TRBJ1-2; D unresolved. The CDR3 loop spans 12 amino acids. V dropped 3 bases and J dropped 7 bases, with 10 bases sitting between them. Germline-derived CDR1 and CDR2 are SGHRS and YFSETQ.

This sequence joins TRBV5-1 and TRBJ1-2; 10 bases map to TRBD1. The CDR3 length is 13 residues. Germline V gene sequence: CDR1 SGHRS, CDR2 YFSETQ. Losses at the gene ends were 6 bases for V and 4 bases for J; bases not matched to a gene: 3. The CDR3 loop reads CASTGTGAYGYTF. DNA for the CDR3: TGCGCCAGCACCGGGACAGGGGCCTATGGCTACACCTTC.

V gene TRBV30 combines with J gene TRBJ1-1, with D unclear. Per the germline V gene, CDR1 is GTSNPN and CDR2 is SVGIG (reference sequence). The CDR3 length is 11 residues. The CDR3 protein is CALAKYTEAFF. CDR3 nucleotide sequence: TGTGCGCTCGCCAAGTACACTGAAGCTTTCTTT.

The chain employs TRBV14 and TRBJ2-5; D is possibly TRBD1 (5 bases). The CDR3 covers 15 residues. With 0 bases removed from V and 2 bases from J, the gap between germline ends came to 10 bases. The germline V gene encodes CDR1 SGHDN and CDR2 FVKESK. The CDR3 protein is CASSQDRAVQETQYF. Written as DNA, the CDR3 is TGTGCCAGCAGCCAAGACAGGGCCGTACAAGAGACCCAGTACTTC. Using reference TRBV14 and TRBJ2-5 for the parts outside the CDR3, the full variable domain is EAGVTQFPSHSVIEKGQTVTLRCDPISGHDNLYWYRRVMGKEIKFLLHFVKESKQDESGMPNNRFLAERTGGTYSTLKVQPAELEDSGVYFCASSQDRAVQETQYFGPGTRLLVL.

V and J are TRBV5-1 and TRBJ2-3; the D gene is possibly TRBD2 (6 bases). The CDR3 is made up of 14 amino acids. The V gene's germline CDR1 is SGHRS and CDR2 YFSETQ. Trimming shortened V by 5 bases and J by 5 bases, and 15 bases separated the two germline ends. The CDR3 nucleotides read TGCGCCAGCAGTTCCCCGGGGGACGGAGATACGCAGTATTTT. Translating it yields CASSSPGDGDTQYF.

The V call is TRBV7-9, the J call TRBJ2-1; D might be TRBD1 (7 bases). V was trimmed by 5 bases and J by 2 bases, leaving 13 bases between them. CDR3 size: 15 residues. CDR1 SEHNR and CDR2 FQNEAQ come from the germline V gene (reference sequence). The CDR3 loop is CASSRRGQTYNEQFF. For the CDR3, the DNA is TGTGCCAGCAGCCGGCGGGGACAGACCTACAATGAGCAGTTCTTC. The whole variable domain, filled in from reference TRBV7-9 and TRBJ2-1, reads DTGVSQNPRHKITKRGQNVTFRCDPISEHNRLYWYRQTLGQGPEFLTYFQNEAQLEKSRLLSDRFSAERPKGSFSTLEIQRTEQGDSAMYLCASSRRGQTYNEQFFGPGTRLTVL.

The chain uses TRBV2 and TRBJ1-2, with D uncertain. CDR1 is SNHLY and CDR2 is FYNNEI in the germline V gene. CDR3 size: 14 residues. V dropped 3 bases and J dropped 3 bases, with 11 bases sitting between them. The CDR3 DNA reads as TGTGCCAGCAGTGACCCGGCGGCAGACTATGGCTACACCTTC. It translates to CASSDPAADYGYTF.

This chain connects TRBV30 to TRBJ2-5; tentative D call: TRBD1 (5 bases). The V gene lost 0 bases and the J gene lost 2 bases, with 25 bases spanning the gap. The CDR3 is 19 amino acids. Germline CDR1 is GTSNPN and CDR2 is SVGIG (reference sequence). CDR3 sequence (DNA): TGTGCCTGGAGTGTCTTTTTGGGGCGGAACCCTAACGGGCAAGAGACCCAGTACTTC. Protein sequence: CAWSVFLGRNPNGQETQYF.

A few counts support this clone. The genes are TRBV6-1 and TRBJ2-7; D is unclear. The CDR3 spans 16 residues. Germline V lookup: CDR1 MNHNS, CDR2 SASEGT. Trimming stripped 4 bases from V and 4 bases from J, with 20 bases between. CDR3 amino acids: CASSVGKGGLRYEQYF. DNA of the CDR3: TGTGCCAGCAGTGTTGGGAAGGGTGGCTTAAGATACGAGCAGTACTTC.

The chain's CDR3 is CASSEQMGREQFF. The DNA of the CDR3 is TGTGCCAGCAGTGAACAAATGGGGCGGGAGCAGTTCTTC. This chain uses TRBV2 with TRBJ2-1; TRBD1 is a possible D gene (5 bases). Germline values: CDR1 SNHLY, CDR2 FYNNEI. The V gene lost 2 bases and the J gene lost 10 bases, with 12 bases spanning the gap. There are 13 residues in the CDR3.